This T cell receptor (beta chain) was sequenced during a study of a mutant IDH1 vaccine in newly diagnosed glioma. Repertoires were generated with immunoSEQ multiplex PCR, while TCRdb's copy carries only in-frame clones and drops some. The sample consists of 25,000 to 35,000 clones, over 70% of them appearing once. The time point: baseline, week 1 (first vaccination visit). The treatment was: pre-vaccination baseline after standard-of-care therapy. The CDR3 sequence is 15 residues long. Germline loops: CDR1 PRHDT, CDR2 FYEKMQ (reference sequence). J lost 2 bases, V lost 1 base, and 3 bases had no gene match.

The V and J genes are TRBV13 and TRBJ2-3; 7 bases line up with TRBD2. This sample comprised PBMCs, obtained from a glioma patient treated with radiotherapy, temozolomide or both. This sequence was found in a man aged 30 to 39 with glioma. CDR3 protein: CASSLAGGTTDTQYF. CDR3 nucleotides: TGTGCCAGCAGCTTAGCGGGAGGTACCACAGATACGCAGTATTTT.